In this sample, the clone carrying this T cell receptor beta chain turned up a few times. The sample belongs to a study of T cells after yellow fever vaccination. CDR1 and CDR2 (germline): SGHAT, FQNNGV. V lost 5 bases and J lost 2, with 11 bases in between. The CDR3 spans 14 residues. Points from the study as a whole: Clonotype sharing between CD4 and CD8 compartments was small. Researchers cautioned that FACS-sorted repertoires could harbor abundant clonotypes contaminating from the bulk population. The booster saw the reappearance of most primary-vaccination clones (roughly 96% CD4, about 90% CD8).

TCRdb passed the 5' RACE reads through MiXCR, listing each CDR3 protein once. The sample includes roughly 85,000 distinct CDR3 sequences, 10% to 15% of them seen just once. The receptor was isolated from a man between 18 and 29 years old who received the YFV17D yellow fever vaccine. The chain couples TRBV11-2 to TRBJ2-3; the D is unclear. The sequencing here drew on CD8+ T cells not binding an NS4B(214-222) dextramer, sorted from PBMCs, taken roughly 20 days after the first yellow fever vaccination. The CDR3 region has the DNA TGTGCCAGCAGCATAGCTCCCTACACAGATACGCAGTATTTT. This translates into CASSIAPYTDTQYF. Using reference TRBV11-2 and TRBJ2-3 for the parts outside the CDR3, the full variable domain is EAGVAQSPRYKIIEKRQSVAFWCNPISGHATLYWYQQILGQGPKLLIQFQNNGVVDDSQLPKDRFSAERLKGVDSTLKIQPAKLEDSAVYLCASSIAPYTDTQYFGPGTRLTVL.